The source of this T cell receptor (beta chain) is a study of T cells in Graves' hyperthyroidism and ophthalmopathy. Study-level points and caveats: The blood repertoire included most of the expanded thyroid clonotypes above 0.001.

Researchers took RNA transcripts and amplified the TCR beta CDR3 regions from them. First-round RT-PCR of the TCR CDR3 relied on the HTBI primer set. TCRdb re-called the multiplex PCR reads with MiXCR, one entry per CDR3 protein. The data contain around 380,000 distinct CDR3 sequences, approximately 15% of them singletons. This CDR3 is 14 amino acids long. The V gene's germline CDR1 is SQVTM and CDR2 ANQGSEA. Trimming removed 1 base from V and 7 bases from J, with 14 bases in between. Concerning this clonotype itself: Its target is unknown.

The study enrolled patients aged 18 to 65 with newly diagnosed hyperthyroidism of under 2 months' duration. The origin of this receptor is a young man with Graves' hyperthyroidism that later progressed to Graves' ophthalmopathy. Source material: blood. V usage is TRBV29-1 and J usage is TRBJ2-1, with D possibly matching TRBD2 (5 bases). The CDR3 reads CSVEGHPEGNEQFF. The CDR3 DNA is TGCAGCGTTGAAGGACATCCTGAGGGTAATGAGCAGTTCTTC.